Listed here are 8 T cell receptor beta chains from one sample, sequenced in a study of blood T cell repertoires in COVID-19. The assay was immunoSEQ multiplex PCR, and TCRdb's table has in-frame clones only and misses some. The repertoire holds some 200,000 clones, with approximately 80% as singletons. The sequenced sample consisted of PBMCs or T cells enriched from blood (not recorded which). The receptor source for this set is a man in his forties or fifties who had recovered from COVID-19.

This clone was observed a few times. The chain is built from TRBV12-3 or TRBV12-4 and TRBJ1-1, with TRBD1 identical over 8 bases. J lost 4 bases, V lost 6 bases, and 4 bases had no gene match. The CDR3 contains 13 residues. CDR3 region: CASRLQGATEAFF. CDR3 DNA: TGTGCCAGCAGACTGCAGGGGGCCACTGAAGCTTTCTTT.

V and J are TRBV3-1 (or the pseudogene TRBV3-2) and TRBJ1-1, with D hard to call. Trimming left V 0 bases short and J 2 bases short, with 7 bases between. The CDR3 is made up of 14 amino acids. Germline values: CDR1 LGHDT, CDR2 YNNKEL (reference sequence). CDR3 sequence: CASSQEAENTEAFF. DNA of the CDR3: TGTGCCAGCAGCCAAGAGGCGGAAAACACTGAAGCTTTCTTT.

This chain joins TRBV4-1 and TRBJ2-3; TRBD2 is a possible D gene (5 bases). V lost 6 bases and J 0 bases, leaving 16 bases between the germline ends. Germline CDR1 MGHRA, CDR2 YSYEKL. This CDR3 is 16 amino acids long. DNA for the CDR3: TGCGCCAGCAGTCCGGGTGGACTGTATAGCACAGATACGCAGTATTTT. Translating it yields CASSPGGLYSTDTQYF.

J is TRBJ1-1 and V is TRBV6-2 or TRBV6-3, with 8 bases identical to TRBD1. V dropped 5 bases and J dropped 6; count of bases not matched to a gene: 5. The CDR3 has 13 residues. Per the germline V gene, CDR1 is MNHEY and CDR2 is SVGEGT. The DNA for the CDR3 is TGTGCCAGCAGTACCCCGACAGGGGCTGAAGCTTTCTTT. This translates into CASSTPTGAEAFF.

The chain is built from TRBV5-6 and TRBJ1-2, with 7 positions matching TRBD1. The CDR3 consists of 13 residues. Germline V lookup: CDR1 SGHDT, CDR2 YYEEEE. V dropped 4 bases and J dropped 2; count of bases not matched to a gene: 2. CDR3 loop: CASSGDRNYGYTF. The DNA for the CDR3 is TGTGCCAGCAGCGGGGACAGAAACTATGGCTACACCTTC.

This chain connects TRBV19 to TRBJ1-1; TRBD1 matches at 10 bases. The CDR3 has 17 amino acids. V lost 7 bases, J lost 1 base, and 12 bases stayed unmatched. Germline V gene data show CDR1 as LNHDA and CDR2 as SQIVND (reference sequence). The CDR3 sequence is CASTLPGQGPRNTEAFF. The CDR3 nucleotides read TGTGCCAGTACCTTACCGGGACAGGGGCCGCGGAACACTGAAGCTTTCTTT.

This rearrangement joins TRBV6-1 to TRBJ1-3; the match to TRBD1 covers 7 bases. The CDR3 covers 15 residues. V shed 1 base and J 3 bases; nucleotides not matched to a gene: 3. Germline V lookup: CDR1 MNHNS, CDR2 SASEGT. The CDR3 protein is CASSEGTGVGNTIYF. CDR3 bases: TGTGCCAGCAGTGAAGGCACAGGGGTTGGAAACACCATATATTTT.

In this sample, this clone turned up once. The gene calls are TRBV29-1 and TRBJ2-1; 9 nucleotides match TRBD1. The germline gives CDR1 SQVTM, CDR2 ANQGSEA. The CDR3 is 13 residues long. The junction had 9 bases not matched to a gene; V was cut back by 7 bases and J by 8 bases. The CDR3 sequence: CSGGTGSLDEQFF. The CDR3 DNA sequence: TGCAGCGGGGGGACAGGGTCCCTCGATGAGCAGTTCTTC.